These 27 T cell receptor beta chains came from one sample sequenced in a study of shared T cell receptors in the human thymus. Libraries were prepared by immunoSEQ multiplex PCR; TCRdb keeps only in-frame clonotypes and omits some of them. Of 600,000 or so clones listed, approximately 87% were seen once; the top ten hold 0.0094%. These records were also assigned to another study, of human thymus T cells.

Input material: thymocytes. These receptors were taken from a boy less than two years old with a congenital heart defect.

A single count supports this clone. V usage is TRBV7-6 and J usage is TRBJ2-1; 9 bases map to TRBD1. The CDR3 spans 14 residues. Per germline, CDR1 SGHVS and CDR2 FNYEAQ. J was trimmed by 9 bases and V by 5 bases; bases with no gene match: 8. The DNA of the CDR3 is TGTGCCAGCAGCGGAGGGACAGGGCGCGGTGAGCAGTTCTTC. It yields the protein CASSGGTGRGEQFF.

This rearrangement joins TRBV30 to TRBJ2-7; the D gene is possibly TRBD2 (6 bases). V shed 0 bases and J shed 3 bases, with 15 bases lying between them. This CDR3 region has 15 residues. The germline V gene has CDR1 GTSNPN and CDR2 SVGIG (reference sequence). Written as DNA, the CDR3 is TGTGCCTGGAGTGTACCGGTGGGGGGAAGCTACGAGCAGTACTTC. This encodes CAWSVPVGGSYEQYF.

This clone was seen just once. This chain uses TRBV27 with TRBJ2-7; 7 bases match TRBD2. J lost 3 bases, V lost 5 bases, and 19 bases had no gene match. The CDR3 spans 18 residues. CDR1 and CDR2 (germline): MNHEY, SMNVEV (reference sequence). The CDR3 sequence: CASSPNLLATKPNYEQYF. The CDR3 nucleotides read TGTGCCAGCAGTCCCAACCTACTAGCGACAAAACCCAACTACGAGCAGTACTTC.

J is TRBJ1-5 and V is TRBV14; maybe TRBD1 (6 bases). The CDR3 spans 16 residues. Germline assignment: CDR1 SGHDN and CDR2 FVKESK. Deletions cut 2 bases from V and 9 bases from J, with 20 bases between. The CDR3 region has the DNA TGTGCCAGCAGCCAACCCTGGGGGGGGCTTGGGTGGCCCCAGCATTTT. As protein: CASSQPWGGLGWPQHF.

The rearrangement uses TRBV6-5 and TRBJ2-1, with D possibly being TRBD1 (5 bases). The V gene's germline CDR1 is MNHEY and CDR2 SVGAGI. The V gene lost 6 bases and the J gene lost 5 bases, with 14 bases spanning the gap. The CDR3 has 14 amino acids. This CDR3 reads CASSKTQGNNEQFF. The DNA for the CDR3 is TGTGCCAGCAGCAAGACCCAGGGAAACAATGAGCAGTTCTTC.

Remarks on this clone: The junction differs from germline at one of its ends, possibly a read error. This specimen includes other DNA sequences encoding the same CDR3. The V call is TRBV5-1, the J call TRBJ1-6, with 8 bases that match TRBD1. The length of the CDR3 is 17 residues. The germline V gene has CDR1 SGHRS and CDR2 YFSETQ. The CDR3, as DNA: TGCGCCAGCAGCCTAAGAGGACAGGGACTCTATAATTCCCCCCTCCACTTT. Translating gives CASSLRGQGLYNSPLHF.

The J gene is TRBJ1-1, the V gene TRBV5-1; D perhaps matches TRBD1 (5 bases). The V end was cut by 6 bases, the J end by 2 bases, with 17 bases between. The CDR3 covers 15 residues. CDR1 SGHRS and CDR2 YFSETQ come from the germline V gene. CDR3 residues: CASTSIGGNNTEAFF. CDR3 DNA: TGCGCCAGCACCTCGATCGGGGGGAACAACACTGAAGCTTTCTTT.

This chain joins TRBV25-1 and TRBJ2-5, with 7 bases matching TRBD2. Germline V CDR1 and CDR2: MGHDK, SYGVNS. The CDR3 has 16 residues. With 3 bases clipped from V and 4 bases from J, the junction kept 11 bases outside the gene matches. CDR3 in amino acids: CASSDQRGVAGETQYF. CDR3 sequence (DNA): TGTGCCAGCAGTGACCAGCGGGGAGTGGCAGGAGAGACCCAGTACTTC.

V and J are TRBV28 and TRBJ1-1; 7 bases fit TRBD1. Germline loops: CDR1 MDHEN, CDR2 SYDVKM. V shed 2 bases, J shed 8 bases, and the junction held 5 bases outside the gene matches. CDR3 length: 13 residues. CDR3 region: CASSLNPDREAFF. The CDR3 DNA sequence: TGTGCCAGCAGTTTAAACCCGGACAGGGAAGCTTTCTTT.

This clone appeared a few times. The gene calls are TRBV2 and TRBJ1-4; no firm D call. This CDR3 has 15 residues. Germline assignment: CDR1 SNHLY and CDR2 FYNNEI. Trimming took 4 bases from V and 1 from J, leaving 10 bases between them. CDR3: CASSVIRETNEKLFF. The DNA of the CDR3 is TGTGCCAGCAGTGTTATTCGGGAAACTAATGAAAAACTGTTTTTT.

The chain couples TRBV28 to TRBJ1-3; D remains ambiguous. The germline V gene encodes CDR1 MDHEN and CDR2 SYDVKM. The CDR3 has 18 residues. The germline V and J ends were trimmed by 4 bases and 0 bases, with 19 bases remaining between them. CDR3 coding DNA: TGTGCCAGCAGTTCTGGGGTCCGGGGTCCTAGCTCTGGAAACACCATATATTTT. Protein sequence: CASSSGVRGPSSGNTIYF.

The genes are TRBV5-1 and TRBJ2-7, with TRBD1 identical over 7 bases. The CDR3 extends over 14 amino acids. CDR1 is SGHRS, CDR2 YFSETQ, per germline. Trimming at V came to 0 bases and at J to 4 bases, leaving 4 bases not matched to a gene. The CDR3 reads CASSLVGGGYEQYF. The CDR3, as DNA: TGCGCCAGCAGCTTGGTAGGGGGCGGGTACGAGCAGTACTTC.

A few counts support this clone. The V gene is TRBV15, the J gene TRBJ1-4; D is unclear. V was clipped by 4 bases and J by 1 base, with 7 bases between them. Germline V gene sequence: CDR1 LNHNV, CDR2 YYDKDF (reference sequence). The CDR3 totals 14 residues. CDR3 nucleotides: TGTGCCACCAGCATGAGAGGAACTAATGAAAAACTGTTTTTT. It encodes CATSMRGTNEKLFF.

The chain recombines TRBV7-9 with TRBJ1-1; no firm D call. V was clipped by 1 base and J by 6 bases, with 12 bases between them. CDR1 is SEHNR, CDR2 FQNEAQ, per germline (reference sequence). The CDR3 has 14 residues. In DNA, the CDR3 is TGTGCCAGCAGCTTAGGGGATCCGGGAGCTGAAGCTTTCTTT. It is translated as CASSLGDPGAEAFF.

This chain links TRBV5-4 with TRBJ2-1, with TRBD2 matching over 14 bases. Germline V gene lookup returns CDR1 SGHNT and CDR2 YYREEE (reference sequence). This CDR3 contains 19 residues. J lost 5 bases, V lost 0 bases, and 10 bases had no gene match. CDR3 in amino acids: CASSLVAGTSGRSNNEQFF. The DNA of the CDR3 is TGTGCCAGCAGCTTGGTGGCAGGGACTAGCGGGAGATCCAACAATGAGCAGTTCTTC.

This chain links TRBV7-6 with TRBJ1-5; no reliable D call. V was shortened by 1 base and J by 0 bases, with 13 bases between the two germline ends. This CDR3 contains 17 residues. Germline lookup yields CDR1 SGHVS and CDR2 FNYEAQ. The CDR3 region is CASSLGRESNSNQPQHF. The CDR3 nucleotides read TGTGCCAGCAGCTTAGGGAGGGAGAGTAATAGCAATCAGCCCCAGCATTTT.

The DNA of the CDR3 is TGTGCCAGCAGCTTATTGTCCCCCGGGACAGGGGGATCACCCCTCCACTTT. The encoded protein is CASSLLSPGTGGSPLHF. This chain joins TRBV7-2 and TRBJ1-6; 11 bases are a match to TRBD1. V gave up 2 bases and J gave up 10 bases; unmatched junction bases: 10. The CDR3 totals 17 residues. The germline gives CDR1 SGHTA, CDR2 FQGNSA.

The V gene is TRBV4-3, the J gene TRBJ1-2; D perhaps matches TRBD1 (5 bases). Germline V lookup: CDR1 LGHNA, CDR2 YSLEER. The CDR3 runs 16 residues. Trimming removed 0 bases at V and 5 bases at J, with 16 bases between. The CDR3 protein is CASSQDLAGRLYGYTF. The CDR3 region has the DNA TGCGCCAGCAGCCAAGATCTCGCGGGACGGCTTTATGGCTACACCTTC.

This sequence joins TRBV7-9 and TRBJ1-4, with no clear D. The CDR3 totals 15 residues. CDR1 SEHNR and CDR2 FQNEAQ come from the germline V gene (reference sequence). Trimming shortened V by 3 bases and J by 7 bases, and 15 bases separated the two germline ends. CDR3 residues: CASSFEKGRSEKLFF. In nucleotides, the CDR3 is TGTGCCAGCAGCTTCGAGAAAGGGAGATCTGAAAAACTGTTTTTT. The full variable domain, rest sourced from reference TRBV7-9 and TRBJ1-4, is DTGVSQNPRHKITKRGQNVTFRCDPISEHNRLYWYRQTLGQGPEFLTYFQNEAQLEKSRLLSDRFSAERPKGSFSTLEIQRTEQGDSAMYLCASSFEKGRSEKLFFGSGTQLSVL.

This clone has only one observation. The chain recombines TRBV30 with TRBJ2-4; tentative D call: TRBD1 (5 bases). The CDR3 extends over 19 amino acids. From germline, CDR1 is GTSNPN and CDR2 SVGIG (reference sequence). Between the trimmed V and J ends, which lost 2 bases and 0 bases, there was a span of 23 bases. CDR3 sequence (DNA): TGTGCCTGGAGTAACCAAACCGATCGGAAGGGGTTAGCCAAAAACATTCAGTACTTC. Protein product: CAWSNQTDRKGLAKNIQYF. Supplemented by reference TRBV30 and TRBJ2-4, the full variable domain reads SQTIHQWPATLVQPVGSPLSLECTVEGTSNPNLYWYRQAAGRGLQLLFYSVGIGQISSEVPQNLSASRPQDRQFILSSKKLLLSDSGFYLCAWSNQTDRKGLAKNIQYFGAGTRLSVL.

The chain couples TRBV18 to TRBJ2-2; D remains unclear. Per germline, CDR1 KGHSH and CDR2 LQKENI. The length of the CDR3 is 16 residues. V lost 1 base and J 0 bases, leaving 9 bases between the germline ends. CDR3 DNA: TGTGCCAGCTCACCACTTGGCGGAGCGAACACCGGGGAGCTGTTTTTT. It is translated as CASSPLGGANTGELFF.

DNA of the CDR3: TGTGCCAGCAGCAATAGGAAAATCGGGACAGATAATTCACCCCTCCACTTT. Translated: CASSNRKIGTDNSPLHF. The V and J genes are TRBV21-1 and TRBJ1-6; the D segment call TRBD1 is taken from the table without a DNA check. TRBV21-1 has pseudogene status. This CDR3 comprises 17 residues.

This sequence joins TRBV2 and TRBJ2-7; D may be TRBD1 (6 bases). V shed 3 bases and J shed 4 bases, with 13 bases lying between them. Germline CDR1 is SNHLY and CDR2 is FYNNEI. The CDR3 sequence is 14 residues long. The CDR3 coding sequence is TGTGCCAGCAGTGAGCTGGGGCAGGGGTACGAGCAGTACTTC. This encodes CASSELGQGYEQYF.

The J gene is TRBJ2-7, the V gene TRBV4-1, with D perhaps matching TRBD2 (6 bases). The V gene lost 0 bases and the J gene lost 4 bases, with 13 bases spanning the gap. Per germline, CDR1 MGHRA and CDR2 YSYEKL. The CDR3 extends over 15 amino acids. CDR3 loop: CASSQDIQDYYEQYF. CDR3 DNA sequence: TGCGCCAGCAGCCAAGACATACAGGACTATTACGAGCAGTACTTC.

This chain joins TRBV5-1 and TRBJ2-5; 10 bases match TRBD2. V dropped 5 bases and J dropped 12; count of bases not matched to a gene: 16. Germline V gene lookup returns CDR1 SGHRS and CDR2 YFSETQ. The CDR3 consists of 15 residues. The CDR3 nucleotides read TGCGCCAGCAGTCATGGAGGCACTAGCGGGGCCCGCGAGTACTTC. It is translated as CASSHGGTSGAREYF.

As DNA, the CDR3 is TGTGCCAGTAGTATGCACAGGGGTAGCAATCAGCCCCAGCATTTT. Encoded protein: CASSMHRGSNQPQHF. The chain carries TRBV19 and TRBJ1-5; the match to TRBD1 covers 7 bases. Germline values: CDR1 LNHDA, CDR2 SQIVND (reference sequence). With V trimmed by 3 bases and J by 0 bases, 2 bases remained unmatched. CDR3 length: 15 amino acids.

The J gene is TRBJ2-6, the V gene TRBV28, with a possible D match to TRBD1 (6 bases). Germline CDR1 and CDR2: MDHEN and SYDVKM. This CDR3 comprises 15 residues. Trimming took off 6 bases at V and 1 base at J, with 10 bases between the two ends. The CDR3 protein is CASRAGQSGANVLTF. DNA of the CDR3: TGTGCCAGCAGGGCCGGACAGTCTGGGGCCAACGTCCTGACTTTC.